The next 17 T cell receptor beta chains were all read from a single sample in a study of cytomegalovirus exposure and HLA in healthy donors. The study ran its PCR with 60 Vbeta and 13 Jbeta primers. The repertoire was sequenced with immunoSEQ multiplex PCR; TCRdb's copy has only in-frame clones and lacks some. The table lists 180,000 or so clones, more than 75% of them singletons, with approximately 6.5% in the top ten. Sequencing was performed on PBMCs. All receptors come from a woman aged 45-65 years in good health and CMV-seropositive.

The chain recombines TRBV2 with TRBJ1-2, with 8 bases identical to TRBD1. The J segment lost 2 bases and the V segment lost 2 bases, leaving 4 bases of the junction unmatched. From germline, CDR1 is SNHLY and CDR2 FYNNEI. The CDR3 is 15 residues long. CDR3 amino acids: CASSELGTGNYGYTF. The CDR3 region has the DNA TGTGCCAGCAGTGAATTAGGGACAGGCAACTATGGCTACACCTTC.

With regard to this clone: Germline is not matched at one junction end, which may reflect a read error. V and J are TRBV7-7 and TRBJ2-2; D not certain. This CDR3 spans 12 amino acids. Germline V gene sequence: CDR1 SSHAT, CDR2 FNYEAQ (reference sequence). The CDR3 is CASSLKPGELFF. The CDR3 coding sequence is TGTGCTAGCAGCCTAAAGCCCGGGGAGCTGTTTTTT.

Here the CDR3 reads CASSPRQVSWDTEAFF. DNA for the CDR3: TGTGCCAGCTCACCACGACAGGTGAGTTGGGACACTGAAGCTTTCTTT. The rearrangement uses TRBV18 and TRBJ1-1, with TRBD1 as a possible D gene (6 bases). Trimming cost V 1 base and J 3 bases, with 15 bases left between them. Germline V gene sequence: CDR1 KGHSH, CDR2 LQKENI. This CDR3 has 16 residues.

This sequence joins TRBV7-8 and TRBJ1-2, with 7 bases aligning to TRBD1. CDR1 and CDR2 from the germline V gene are SGHVS and FQNEAQ. The CDR3 consists of 13 residues. The V segment lost 5 bases and the J segment 8 bases; nucleotides outside the gene matches: 8. The CDR3 nucleotides are TGTGCCAGCAGCCCGGGACAGCGCCTGGGCTACACCTTC. As protein: CASSPGQRLGYTF.

The chain links TRBV19 to TRBJ2-1; TRBD2 matches 9 bases. CDR1 is LNHDA and CDR2 is SQIVND in the germline V gene (reference sequence). J was trimmed by 7 bases and V by 3 bases; bases with no gene match: 16. The CDR3 has 18 residues. This CDR3 reads CASSMALAGPPAENEQFF. DNA of the CDR3: TGTGCCAGTAGTATGGCACTAGCGGGCCCCCCGGCTGAAAATGAGCAGTTCTTC. Full variable domain (missing parts from reference TRBV19 and TRBJ2-1): DGGITQSPKYLFRKEGQNVTLSCEQNLNHDAMYWYRQDPGQGLRLIYYSQIVNDFQKGDIAEGYSVSREKKESFPLTVTSAQKNPTAFYLCASSMALAGPPAENEQFFGPGTRLTVL.

The chain joins TRBV10-1 to TRBJ2-7; 12 bases map to TRBD2. Germline values: CDR1 WNHNN, CDR2 SYGVQD (reference sequence). The CDR3 runs 17 residues. The J segment lost 7 bases and the V segment lost 6 bases, leaving 16 bases of the junction unmatched. The CDR3 DNA reads as TGCGCCAGCAGCCGGACTAGCGGGGATCATTTAGACTTTGAGCAGTACTTC. Amino acid sequence: CASSRTSGDHLDFEQYF.

The DNA for the CDR3 is TGCGCCAGCAGCCAAGAAACTAGGAGCGAGCAGTACTTC. Its protein product is CASSQETRSEQYF. V gene TRBV4-3 combines with J gene TRBJ2-7, with D tentatively TRBD2 (5 bases). Trimming pared 0 bases from V and 6 bases from J, leaving 9 bases between. CDR3 length equals 13 residues. Germline loops: CDR1 LGHNA, CDR2 YSLEER.

The chain combines TRBV5-1 with TRBJ2-1; tentatively, D is TRBD1 (5 bases). V was cut by 1 base and J by 8 bases, with 10 bases left in between. The CDR3 loop spans 13 amino acids. The germline gives CDR1 SGHRS, CDR2 YFSETQ. The DNA for the CDR3 is TGCGCCAGCAGCTTGCCAGGGTACGATGAGCAGTTCTTC. Protein sequence: CASSLPGYDEQFF. Full variable domain (rest looked up from reference TRBV5-1 and TRBJ2-1): KAGVTQTPRYLIKTRGQQVTLSCSPISGHRSVSWYQQTPGQGLQFLFEYFSETQRNKGNFPGRFSGRQFSNSRSEMNVSTLELGDSALYLCASSLPGYDEQFFGPGTRLTVL.

This chain connects TRBV6-5 to TRBJ2-7; D possibly corresponds to TRBD1 (5 bases). This CDR3 contains 15 residues. The germline gives CDR1 MNHEY, CDR2 SVGAGI. The V gene lost 6 bases and the J gene lost 3 bases, with 18 bases spanning the gap. CDR3 sequence (DNA): TGTGCCAGCAGCTCCTCCAGAACAGGAAACTACGAGCAGTACTTC. Translating it yields CASSSSRTGNYEQYF.

This sequence joins TRBV6-6 and TRBJ2-2, with D possibly TRBD1 on 6 matching bases. In germline, CDR1 is MNHNY, CDR2 SVGAGI (reference sequence). The length of the CDR3 is 15 residues. Deletions cut 0 bases from V and 2 bases from J, with 7 bases between. The CDR3 DNA reads as TGTGCCAGCAGTTACTCGACAGGAAACACCGGGGAGCTGTTTTTT. It translates to CASSYSTGNTGELFF.

The chain is built from TRBV28 and TRBJ2-5; TRBD2 aligns across 7 bases. Trimming removed 4 bases from V and 2 bases from J; junction bases left unmatched: 10. The CDR3 totals 16 residues. Germline V gene data show CDR1 as MDHEN and CDR2 as SYDVKM. This chain's CDR3 is CASSYGHTSVQETQYF. CDR3 nucleotides: TGTGCCAGCAGTTACGGACATACTAGCGTACAAGAGACCCAGTACTTC.

The CDR3 loop reads CASSMEGRATEELFF. CDR3 coding DNA: TGTGCCAGTAGTATGGAAGGCAGGGCGACTGAGGAGCTGTTTTTT. The genes are TRBV19 and TRBJ2-2; a weak D match, TRBD1 (5 bases). The CDR3 length is 15 residues. Germline V gives CDR1 LNHDA, CDR2 SQIVND (reference sequence). Deletions cut 3 bases from V and 10 bases from J, with 18 bases between.

The chain links TRBV5-6 to TRBJ1-1; TRBD1 aligns across 8 bases. The V gene's germline CDR1 is SGHDT and CDR2 YYEEEE. This CDR3 contains 15 residues. Unmatched junction bases numbered 3, after V lost 1 base and J lost 1 base. The CDR3 reads CASSLQGAKNTEAFF. CDR3 sequence (DNA): TGTGCCAGCAGCTTGCAGGGGGCAAAGAACACTGAAGCTTTCTTT.

The chain joins TRBV4-3 to TRBJ1-2; D call uncertain. Germline V CDR1 and CDR2: LGHNA, YSLEER. The V end was cut by 2 bases, the J end by 4 bases, with 8 bases between. The CDR3 covers 13 residues. Here the CDR3 DNA reads TGCGCCAGCAGCCAAAGAGGGATCTATGGCTACACCTTC. Translation: CASSQRGIYGYTF.

This clone was found a few times. The chain uses TRBV5-1 and TRBJ1-3, with D unclear. V was pared by 4 bases and J by 2 bases, with 22 bases between. The CDR3 totals 18 residues. The germline CDR1 and CDR2 sequences are SGHRS and YFSETQ. The CDR3 coding sequence is TGCGCCAGCAGCCTGGCGGGAGGGTCAAAGTCGGCTGGAAACACCATATATTTT. Translating gives CASSLAGGSKSAGNTIYF.

This chain connects TRBV28 to TRBJ1-5; a weak D match, TRBD1 (5 bases). The CDR3 sequence is 14 residues long. Between the trimmed V and J ends, which lost 4 bases and 6 bases, there was a span of 13 bases. Germline V gene lookup returns CDR1 MDHEN and CDR2 SYDVKM. The DNA of the CDR3 is TGTGCCAGCAGTTCGGCAGGGATGGTTCAGCCCCAGCATTTT. Translating gives CASSSAGMVQPQHF. The full variable domain, in which reference TRBV28 and TRBJ1-5 provide the parts outside the CDR3, is DVKVTQSSRYLVKRTGEKVFLECVQDMDHENMFWYRQDPGLGLRLIYFSYDVKMKEKGDIPEGYSVSREKKERFSLILESASTNQTSMYLCASSSAGMVQPQHFGDGTRLSIL.

CDR3: CASSIQGANQPQHF. In nucleotides, the CDR3 is TGTGCCAGTAGTATCCAGGGGGCGAATCAGCCCCAGCATTTT. V gene TRBV19 combines with J gene TRBJ1-5, with 8 bases that match TRBD1. V was pared by 3 bases and J by 4 bases, with 2 bases of the junction left unmatched. The length of the CDR3 is 14 residues. Germline V gene lookup returns CDR1 LNHDA and CDR2 SQIVND (reference sequence).